The 21 T cell receptor beta chains listed next were all sequenced from one sample in a study of glioma-infiltrating T cells. The iRepertoire nested amplicon-rescue multiplex PCR amplified TCR alpha and beta CDR3s from RNA. TCRdb re-called the multiplex PCR reads through MiXCR, storing one row per CDR3 protein. The top ten clones hold roughly 13% of a sample with several thousand distinct CDR3 sequences, 25% to 35% of them seen once. The sample consisted of glioma tissue, nonneoplastic brain tissue, or PBMCs (not recorded which). The receptors come from a human donor with low-grade glioma or glioblastoma, undergoing nonglioma brain surgery, or in good health (not recorded which).

This clonotype rates as large. The chain employs TRBV6-2 or TRBV6-3 and TRBJ1-2; the D is unclear. CDR1 and CDR2 (germline): MNHEY, SVGEGT. The CDR3 totals 15 residues. Trimming removed 2 bases at V and 0 bases at J, with 10 bases between. The DNA for the CDR3 is TGTGCCAGCAGTTACGGGCCGATAGCTAACTATGGCTACACCTTC. This sequence encodes CASSYGPIANYGYTF.

This clonotype is large within its sample. V and J are TRBV6-2 or TRBV6-3 and TRBJ2-1, with D unclear. Trimming left V 6 bases short and J 9 bases short, with 12 bases between. Germline-derived CDR1 and CDR2 are MNHEY and SVGEGT. This CDR3 is built from 12 residues. The CDR3 region is CASSLRIPEQFF. The CDR3 DNA reads as TGTGCCAGCAGCCTACGGATCCCTGAGCAGTTCTTC.

This clonotype was found many times. The V gene is TRBV12-3 or TRBV12-4, the J gene TRBJ2-7; D remains ambiguous. With 1 base removed from V and 3 bases from J, the gap between germline ends came to 7 bases. The CDR3 consists of 13 residues. The CDR3: CASSLDSYYEQYF. CDR3 in DNA: TGTGCCAGCAGTTTAGACAGTTACTACGAGCAGTACTTC.

To note about this clonotype: At one boundary the junction diverges from the germline segment, which might be a read error. The rearrangement uses TRBV6-2 or TRBV6-3 and TRBJ2-3; D might be TRBD2 (5 bases). Germline-derived CDR1 and CDR2 are MNHEY and SVGEGT. The CDR3 runs to 15 residues. CDR3 coding DNA: TGTGTCAGCGGTTCTCCAGCGGTAGCCTCAGATACGCAGTATTTT. It codes for CVSGSPAVASDTQYF.

This clonotype was counted ten times or more. V gene TRBV7-9 combines with J gene TRBJ2-7; D gene ambiguous. The CDR3 has 15 amino acids. CDR1 and CDR2 (germline): SEHNR, FQNEAQ (reference sequence). Deletions cut 5 bases from V and 4 bases from J, with 18 bases between. CDR3 nucleotides: TGTGCCAGCAGCGGAACGAGACACCGTTGGTACGAGCAGTACTTC. This encodes CASSGTRHRWYEQYF.

This clonotype was detected ten times or more. This rearrangement joins TRBV5-4 to TRBJ2-1, with TRBD2 matching over 11 bases. Germline CDR1 SGHNT, CDR2 YYREEE (reference sequence). The CDR3 has 16 residues. J gave up 3 bases and V 3 bases, and 5 bases lay outside the gene matches. This CDR3 reads CASSSLLAGVYNEQFF. CDR3 DNA: TGTGCCAGCAGCTCACTACTAGCGGGAGTCTACAATGAGCAGTTCTTC.

Many counts were recorded for this clonotype. The chain has TRBV7-9 and TRBJ2-7; D is perhaps TRBD2 (6 bases). Germline CDR1 SEHNR, CDR2 FQNEAQ (reference sequence). The V end lost 4 bases, the J end lost 3 bases, and 13 bases lay between the germline ends. The CDR3 runs 14 residues. CDR3 protein: CASSYSLAYYEQYF. The DNA of the CDR3 is TGTGCCAGCAGCTATTCCCTAGCGTACTACGAGCAGTACTTC. The complete variable domain, with remaining parts taken from reference TRBV7-9 and TRBJ2-7, reads DTGVSQNPRHKITKRGQNVTFRCDPISEHNRLYWYRQTLGQGPEFLTYFQNEAQLEKSRLLSDRFSAERPKGSFSTLEIQRTEQGDSAMYLCASSYSLAYYEQYFGPGTRLTVT.

This clonotype has ten or more counts. The chain combines TRBV5-1 with TRBJ2-1; D remains ambiguous. V dropped 0 bases and J dropped 0 bases, with 10 bases sitting between them. Germline lookup yields CDR1 SGHRS and CDR2 YFSETQ. This CDR3 region has 16 residues. CDR3 in amino acids: CASSLEASSSYNEQFF. The DNA of the CDR3 is TGCGCCAGCAGCTTGGAAGCGTCGAGCTCCTACAATGAGCAGTTCTTC.

In regard to this clonotype: Lacking the conserved final phenylalanine or tryptophan, this CDR3 likely reflects a read error. The CDR3, as DNA: TGTGCCAGCAGCTTAGCGGGGGGGGGCAATGAGCAGTTCGTC. It yields the protein CASSLAGGGNEQFV. The chain carries TRBV5-4 and TRBJ2-1; 10 bases match TRBD2. The CDR3 runs to 14 residues. The germline gives CDR1 SGHNT, CDR2 YYREEE (reference sequence). V trimming: 2 bases; J trimming: 6 bases; junction bases outside the gene matches: 2.

The chain combines TRBV6-2 or TRBV6-3 with TRBJ2-1; maybe TRBD2 (6 bases). CDR1 is MNHEY, CDR2 SVGEGT, per germline. The germline V and J ends were trimmed by 7 bases and 7 bases, with 29 bases remaining between them. This CDR3 has 18 residues. CDR3 loop: CASNPSGVCSLAPNEQFF. The CDR3, as DNA: TGTGCCAGCAATCCTTCGGGGGTCTGCTCTTTAGCTCCTAATGAGCAGTTCTTC.

The chain combines TRBV19 with TRBJ2-2, with a possible D match to TRBD1 (5 bases). CDR1 is LNHDA, CDR2 SQIVND, per germline (reference sequence). The CDR3 runs 14 residues. V lost 9 bases and J 4 bases, leaving 15 bases between the germline ends. In DNA, the CDR3 is TGTGCCAGCCCGGACAAGCGCGGCACCGGGGAGCTGTTTTTT. Translated: CASPDKRGTGELFF.

The chain combines TRBV20-1 with TRBJ2-5; 7 bases line up with TRBD2. The V gene end was trimmed by 6 bases and the J gene end by 4 bases; junction bases not matched to a gene: 2. CDR3 length equals 11 residues. The germline V gene has CDR1 DFQATT and CDR2 SNEGSKA (reference sequence). The CDR3 DNA sequence: TGCAGTGCGGTAGCGGGAGAGACCCAGTACTTC. Amino acid sequence: CSAVAGETQYF.

This clonotype appeared many times. The chain recombines TRBV4-2 with TRBJ1-4, with D perhaps matching TRBD1 (5 bases). CDR3 length: 15 residues. Deletions cut 5 bases from V and 7 bases from J, with 17 bases between. Germline-derived CDR1 and CDR2 are LGHNA and YNFKEQ. CDR3 DNA: TGTGCCAGCAGCTTGGGGACGGGGCGCCTTGAAAAACTGTTTTTT. It encodes CASSLGTGRLEKLFF.

This clonotype was counted many times. V usage is TRBV11-2 and J usage is TRBJ1-1, with D uncertain. The CDR3 is 13 residues long. The ends were cut back, 0 bases at V and 7 bases at J, with 9 bases in the middle. CDR1 and CDR2 (germline): SGHAT, FQNNGV. The CDR3 reads CASSLEDAREAFF. Here the CDR3 DNA reads TGTGCCAGCAGCTTAGAAGACGCCCGTGAAGCTTTCTTT. Full variable domain (remainder filled in from reference TRBV11-2 and TRBJ1-1): EAGVAQSPRYKIIEKRQSVAFWCNPISGHATLYWYQQILGQGPKLLIQFQNNGVVDDSQLPKDRFSAERLKGVDSTLKIQPAKLEDSAVYLCASSLEDAREAFFGQGTRLTVV.

This clonotype was detected ten times or more. The rearrangement links TRBV29-1 to TRBJ2-7, with TRBD1 identical over 9 bases. CDR1 is SQVTM and CDR2 is ANQGSEA in the germline V gene. V lost 6 bases to trimming and J lost 3 bases; unmatched junction nucleotides: 6. The CDR3 extends over 13 amino acids. The DNA for the CDR3 is TGCAGCGTAAGGACAGGGGACGGCTACGAGCAGTACTTC. The encoded protein is CSVRTGDGYEQYF.

Of note for this clonotype: Since a much larger clone is just one base distant, this may be a read error. The rearrangement links TRBV9 to TRBJ2-3; 10 bases map to TRBD2. Germline V CDR1 and CDR2: SGDLS, YYNGEE. The length of the CDR3 is 16 residues. V shed 0 bases and J 5 bases; nucleotides not matched to a gene: 6. Here the CDR3 DNA reads TGTGCCAGCAGCGTAGCAGGAGCGGGAGGGCAAGATACGCAGTATTTT. This encodes CASSVAGAGGQDTQYF.

Many counts were recorded for this clonotype. The chain combines TRBV11-2 with TRBJ2-3, with D perhaps matching TRBD2 (6 bases). Germline V CDR1 and CDR2: SGHAT, FQNNGV. The germline V and J ends were trimmed by 4 bases and 2 bases, with 16 bases remaining between them. The CDR3 is made up of 16 amino acids. CDR3 sequence reads: CASSYVPSAYTDTQYF. The CDR3 DNA reads TGTGCCAGCAGCTACGTACCTAGCGCATACACAGATACGCAGTATTTT.

This clonotype was detected many times. J is TRBJ2-6 and V is TRBV7-9; D might be TRBD2 (5 bases). CDR1 is SEHNR, CDR2 FQNEAQ, per germline (reference sequence). V was cut by 1 base and J by 2 bases, with 6 bases left in between. The CDR3 totals 15 residues. CDR3 in amino acids: CASSLVGAGANVLTF. The CDR3 coding sequence is TGTGCCAGCAGCTTAGTCGGGGCTGGGGCCAACGTCCTGACTTTC.

A single count supports this clonotype. The junction departs from the called germline gene at one end, perhaps through a read error. The V and J genes are TRBV28 and TRBJ1-2, with D maybe TRBD1 (6 bases). Germline V gene data show CDR1 as MDHEN and CDR2 as SYDVKM. The CDR3 is 15 residues long. CDR3 coding DNA: TGTGCCAGCAGTGCGGGGGGGGCACACCCCTGTGGCTCCCCCTTC. Amino acids: CASSAGGAHPCGSPF.

About this clonotype itself: One end of the junction fails to match germline, which may point to a read error. J is TRBJ2-3 and V is TRBV6-2 or TRBV6-3; possible D gene TRBD2, 6 bases. The CDR3 is made up of 15 amino acids. In germline, CDR1 is MNHEY, CDR2 SVGEGT. The CDR3 nucleotides read TGTGCCCGCAGTTCTCCAGCGGGCGCCTCAGATCCGCAGTATTTT. Translated: CARSSPAGASDPQYF.

This clonotype was recorded many times. The rearrangement joins TRBV16 to TRBJ1-1; TRBD1 matches 7 bases. The germline gives CDR1 KGHSY, CDR2 FQNENV. V shed 4 bases, J shed 1 base, and the junction held 3 bases outside the gene matches. This CDR3 spans 14 amino acids. CDR3 region: CASSPRQGNTEAFF. The CDR3 DNA is TGTGCCAGCAGCCCTCGACAGGGGAACACTGAAGCTTTCTTT. The complete variable domain, with remaining parts taken from reference TRBV16 and TRBJ1-1, reads GEEVAQTPKHLVRGEGQKAKLYCAPIKGHSYVFWYQQVLKNEFKFLISFQNENVFDETGMPKERFSAKCLPNSPCSLEIQATKLEDSAVYFCASSPRQGNTEAFFGQGTRLTVV.